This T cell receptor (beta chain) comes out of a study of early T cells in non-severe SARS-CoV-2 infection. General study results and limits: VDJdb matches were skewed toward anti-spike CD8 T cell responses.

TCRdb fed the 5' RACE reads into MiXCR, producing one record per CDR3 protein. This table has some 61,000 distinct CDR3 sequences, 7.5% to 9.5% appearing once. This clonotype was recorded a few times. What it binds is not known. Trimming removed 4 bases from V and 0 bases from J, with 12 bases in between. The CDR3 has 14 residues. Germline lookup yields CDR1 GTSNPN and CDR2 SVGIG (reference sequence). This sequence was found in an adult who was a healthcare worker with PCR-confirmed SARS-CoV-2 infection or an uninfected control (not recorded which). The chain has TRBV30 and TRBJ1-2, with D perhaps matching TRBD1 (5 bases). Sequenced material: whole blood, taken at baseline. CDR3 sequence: CAWNRDSTNYGYTF. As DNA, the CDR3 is TGTGCCTGGAATAGGGACTCCACTAACTATGGCTACACCTTC.